Following are 8 T cell receptor beta chains from one sample sequenced in a study of neurological immune-mediated disorders. TCRdb analysed the 5' RACE reads with MiXCR anew, one entry per CDR3 protein. Altogether roughly 75,000 distinct CDR3 sequences are present, 2.5% to 3% being singletons, with the ten largest covering about 1%. The specimen sequenced was PBMCs. The receptors were gathered from a woman in her thirties with multiple sclerosis.

This clonotype was recorded many times. The CDR3 DNA reads as TGTGCCAGCAGCCTTGGAACCCTCGGGGAGCTGTTTTTT. It codes for CASSLGTLGELFF. The gene calls are TRBV5-5 and TRBJ2-2; D uncertain. The CDR3 sequence is 13 residues long. Germline assignment: CDR1 SGHKS and CDR2 YYEKEE (reference sequence). V shed 4 bases and J shed 7 bases, with 11 bases lying between them.

This clonotype came up many times. The V and J genes are TRBV11-2 and TRBJ2-1, with 7 bases fitting TRBD2. Germline-derived CDR1 and CDR2 are SGHAT and FQNNGV. With 0 bases clipped from V and 8 bases from J, the junction kept 10 bases outside the gene matches. The CDR3 sequence is 16 residues long. This chain's CDR3 is CASSLDGRLAFYEQFF. CDR3 sequence (DNA): TGTGCCAGCAGCTTAGATGGGCGACTAGCTTTCTATGAGCAGTTCTTC.

The table lists this clonotype with many counts. DNA for the CDR3: TGCGCCAGCAGCTTGGGGGACAGGAACACTGAAGCTTTCTTT. Its translation is CASSLGDRNTEAFF. This chain connects TRBV5-1 to TRBJ1-1, with 7 bases that match TRBD1. Germline V gene data show CDR1 as SGHRS and CDR2 as YFSETQ. Trimming cost V 0 bases and J 1 base; bases outside gene matches: 0. The CDR3 has 14 residues.

The sample holds many counts of this clonotype. This chain joins TRBV5-1 and TRBJ2-1, with 8 nucleotides matching TRBD2. With 4 bases clipped from V and 3 bases from J, the junction kept 9 bases outside the gene matches. CDR1 and CDR2 from the germline V gene are SGHRS and YFSETQ. There are 16 residues in the CDR3. The CDR3 bases are TGCGCCAGCAGCGGGGGTACTAGCGGAAACTACAATGAGCAGTTCTTC. As protein: CASSGGTSGNYNEQFF.

A word on this clonotype: With a much larger clone just one base away, this may be a read error. V usage is TRBV11-2 and J usage is TRBJ2-7; D remains unclear. The V gene's germline CDR1 is SGHAT and CDR2 FQNNGV. The CDR3 consists of 17 residues. V was shortened by 6 bases and J by 0 bases, with 21 bases between the two germline ends. The CDR3 loop reads CASSPPSQRTISYEQYF. The CDR3 DNA reads as TGTGCCAGCAGTCCACCAAGCCAACGCACAATCTCCTACGAGCAGTACTTC.

In this sample, this clonotype turned up a few times. The chain is built from TRBV29-1 and TRBJ1-1; TRBD1 is a possible D gene (5 bases). Germline assignment: CDR1 SQVTM and CDR2 ANQGSEA. V dropped 0 bases and J dropped 3 bases, with 8 bases sitting between them. The CDR3 is 13 residues long. CDR3 coding DNA: TGCAGCGTTGAAGATGGGGCTGACACTGAAGCTTTCTTT. As protein: CSVEDGADTEAFF.

This clonotype was seen repeatedly, ten times or more. V is TRBV10-3 and J is TRBJ2-3; no clear D. With 0 bases removed from V and 3 bases from J, the gap between germline ends came to 4 bases. From germline, CDR1 is ENHRY and CDR2 SYGVKD. The CDR3 runs to 13 residues. In nucleotides, the CDR3 is TGTGCCATCAGTGAGTCCAGGACAGATACGCAGTATTTT. Translation gives CAISESRTDTQYF.

This clonotype came up many times. The chain has TRBV12-5 and TRBJ1-5; D is undetermined. The CDR3 sequence is 16 residues long. Trimming removed 2 bases at V and 0 bases at J, with 11 bases between. Germline V gives CDR1 LGHNT, CDR2 FRNRAP. For the CDR3, the DNA is TGTGCTAGTGGTTTGAGATGGGGAAATAGCAATCAGCCCCAGCATTTT. Translation gives CASGLRWGNSNQPQHF.